Presented here are 3 T cell receptor beta chains from one specimen sequenced in a study of cytotoxic CD8 clonotypes in ibrutinib-treated CLL. Sequencing used immunoSEQ multiplex PCR; TCRdb keeps in-frame clones, though not all of them. The repertoire includes 300,000 to 350,000 clones, about 80% of them detected once, and 6.5% to 8.5% sits in the top ten. The sequencing used PBMCs, collected before ibrutinib treatment. The receptors shown here come from a human donor with chronic lymphocytic leukemia.

The J gene is TRBJ2-1, the V gene TRBV9, with TRBD2 matching 9 bases. CDR1 and CDR2 from the germline V gene are SGDLS and YYNGEE. The CDR3 covers 16 residues. Trimming at V came to 1 base and at J to 5 bases, leaving 7 bases not matched to a gene. The CDR3 nucleotides read TGTGCCAGCAGCGTAAACCTAGCGGGAAGGGACAATGAGCAGTTCTTC. Protein product: CASSVNLAGRDNEQFF.

This clone was counted a few times. The chain uses TRBV7-9 and TRBJ2-2; possibly TRBD2 for D (6 bases). The V and J ends lost 3 bases and 1 base respectively, with 12 bases between them. CDR1 is SEHNR, CDR2 FQNEAQ, per germline (reference sequence). The CDR3 consists of 16 residues. CDR3 in amino acids: CASSFSWRENTGELFF. CDR3 DNA sequence: TGTGCCAGCAGCTTTAGTTGGCGGGAGAACACCGGGGAGCTGTTTTTT. Full variable domain (missing parts from reference TRBV7-9 and TRBJ2-2): DTGVSQNPRHKITKRGQNVTFRCDPISEHNRLYWYRQTLGQGPEFLTYFQNEAQLEKSRLLSDRFSAERPKGSFSTLEIQRTEQGDSAMYLCASSFSWRENTGELFFGEGSRLTVL.

The count of this clone is one. This chain joins TRBV7-9 and TRBJ1-2, with D maybe TRBD1 (6 bases). Germline CDR1 reads SEHNR; CDR2 reads FQNEAQ (reference sequence). The V gene lost 4 bases and the J gene lost 0 bases, with 15 bases spanning the gap. The CDR3 runs 16 residues. CDR3 coding DNA: TGTGCCAGCAGCTCCAAAAAAGACAGGCCTAACTATGGCTACACCTTC. Residues: CASSSKKDRPNYGYTF.